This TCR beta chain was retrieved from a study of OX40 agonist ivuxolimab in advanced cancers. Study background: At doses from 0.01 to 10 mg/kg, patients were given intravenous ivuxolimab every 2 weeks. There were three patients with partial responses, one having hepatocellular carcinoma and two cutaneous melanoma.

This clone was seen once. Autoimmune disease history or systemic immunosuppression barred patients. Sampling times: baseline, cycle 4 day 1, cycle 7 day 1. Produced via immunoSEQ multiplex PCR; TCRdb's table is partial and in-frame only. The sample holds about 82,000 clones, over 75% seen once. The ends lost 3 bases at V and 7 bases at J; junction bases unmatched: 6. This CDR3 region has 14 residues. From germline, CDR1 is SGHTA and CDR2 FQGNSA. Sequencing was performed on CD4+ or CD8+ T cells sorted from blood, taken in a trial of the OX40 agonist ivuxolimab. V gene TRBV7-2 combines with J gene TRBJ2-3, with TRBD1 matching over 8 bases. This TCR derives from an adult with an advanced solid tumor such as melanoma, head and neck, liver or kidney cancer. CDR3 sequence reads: CASSFRQGWNTQYF. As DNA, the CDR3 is TGTGCCAGCAGCTTCCGACAGGGGTGGAATACGCAGTATTTT.